These T cell receptor beta chains were read from a single sample in a study of T cell repertoires in aging, cancer and after chemotherapy. TCRdb reprocessed the multiplex PCR reads with MiXCR, giving one entry per CDR3 protein. Of 4,000 to 5,500 distinct CDR3 sequences listed, roughly 40% are singletons. Sequencing input: blood. These receptors were taken from a human donor with a blood cancer. The CDR3 runs from the conserved cysteine through the conserved F or W. A D gene is named only where the DNA matches it firmly. Clone size is given for some rows only: seen once, a few or many times, or a class if the clone is expanded.

j_call v_call clone_size d_call cdr3_nt cdr3_aa
TRBJ2-1 TRBV29-1 medium-sized - TGCAGCGGGGGTGGGTCCTACAATGAGCAGTTCTTC CSGGGSYNEQFF
TRBJ2-3 TRBV5-4 - - TGTGCCAGCAGCTTGCAGGGGACCACAGATACGCAGTATTTT CASSLQGTTDTQYF
TRBJ2-3 TRBV5-5 few - TGTGCCAGCAGCCCGGCCTGGGGGCGACGGGCAGATACGCAGTATTTT CASSPAWGRRADTQYF
TRBJ2-2 TRBV20-1 few - TGCAGTGCTAGAGATAATCGGGGACACACCGGGGAGCTGTTTTTT CSARDNRGHTGELFF
TRBJ2-7 TRBV27 few - TGTGCCAGCAGCCGTGACTCATCCTACGAGCAGTACTTC CASSRDSSYEQYF
TRBJ1-2 TRBV7-9 once - TGTGCCAGCAGCTTAGAGTTCAGGGGCGGGTATGGCTACACCTTC CASSLEFRGGYGYTF
TRBJ1-2 TRBV18 few TRBD1 TGTGCCAGCTCACCATATGGACAGGGAAACTATGGCTACACCTTC CASSPYGQGNYGYTF
TRBJ2-1 TRBV27 - TRBD1 TGTGCCAGCAGTGATTTCTTCAGTGGGTCAGGTGACAGGGGGAATGAGCAGTTCTTC CASSDFFSGSGDRGNEQFF
TRBJ2-7 TRBV5-4 - TRBD1 TGTGCCAGCAGCTTGGACAGGGGGACGTCCTACGAGCAGTACTTC CASSLDRGTSYEQYF
TRBJ2-5 TRBV27 - - TGTGCCAGCAGTCCGCGCCGGGGGTCCCAGTACTTC CASSPRRGSQYF
TRBJ2-7 TRBV20-1 - - TGCAGTGCCGGACCCTCGGGACCGTACGAGCAGTACTTC CSAGPSGPYEQYF
TRBJ2-7 TRBV11-1 - - TGTGCCAGCAGCGCCCTAGCCCCAGGGGCAGCCTACGAGCAGTACTTC CASSALAPGAAYEQYF
TRBJ2-2 TRBV19 medium-sized - TGTGCCAGTAGTGGGGCGGCCGGGGAGCTGTTTTTT CASSGAAGELFF
TRBJ2-5 TRBV27 - TRBD1 TGTGCCAGCAGTAGACAGGGCCGTCAAGAGACCCAGTACTTC CASSRQGRQETQYF
TRBJ2-1 TRBV12-3/TRBV12-4 - TRBD2 TGTGCCAGCAGTCCTGGACTAGCGGGGGACAATGAGCAGTTCTTC CASSPGLAGDNEQFF
TRBJ1-2 TRBV28 - - TGTGCCAGCAGCCAGTGGAGAGGAGGCTACACCTTC CASSQWRGGYTF
TRBJ2-3 TRBV6-1 - TRBD2 TGTGCCAGCAGTGGGACTAGCGGAGGACATACGCAGTATTTT CASSGTSGGHTQYF
TRBJ2-5 TRBV7-6 once - TGTGCCAGCAGTAGAGGGAGAGGGTTTGGCCAAGAGACCCAGTACTTC CASSRGRGFGQETQYF
TRBJ2-2 TRBV24-1 - TRBD1 TGTGCCACCAGTGACCCCGGGACAGGTAGGACCGGGGATCTGTTTTTT CATSDPGTGRTGDLFF
TRBJ1-2 TRBV19 - - TGTGCCAGTAGTCCGACGGGCACCTACTATGGCTACACCTTC CASSPTGTYYGYTF
TRBJ1-6 TRBV5-4 few - TGTGCCAGCAGCTTCATAGGGAACGATTCACCCCTCCACTTT CASSFIGNDSPLHF
TRBJ2-1 TRBV20-1 few - TGCAGTGCTAGAGCAGGGGTTTCCTACAATGAGCAGTTCTTC CSARAGVSYNEQFF
TRBJ2-7 TRBV6-1 few TRBD1 TGTGCCAGCAGCATGACAGGGTTTCTGTACGAGCAGTACTTC CASSMTGFLYEQYF
TRBJ1-5 TRBV5-6 - - TGTGCCAGCAGCGTGGGAGATTACCCTCAGCCCCAGCATTTT CASSVGDYPQPQHF
TRBJ2-3 TRBV10-3 few TRBD2 TGTGCCATGCTAGCGGGGGGCACAGATACGCAGTATTTT CAMLAGGTDTQYF
TRBJ1-1 TRBV5-6 - - TGTGCCAGCAGTTACTCGGGCTCGGGGGAGACTGAAGCTTTCTTT CASSYSGSGETEAFF
TRBJ1-6 TRBV5-1 - TRBD1 TGTGCCAGATGCGGCAGGGACAGGGGGTATAATTCACCCCTCCACTTT CARCGRDRGYNSPLHF
TRBJ1-1 TRBV7-9 - - TGTGCCAGCAGCTTGAGGGGCACTGAAGCTTTCTTT CASSLRGTEAFF
TRBJ2-1 TRBV6-1 few TRBD2 TGTGCCAGCAGTGGGCTAGCGGGGTTCAATGAGCAGTTCTTC CASSGLAGFNEQFF
TRBJ2-3 TRBV18 - - TGTGCCAGCTCACCAGCCACAGATACGCAGTATTTT CASSPATDTQYF
TRBJ1-4 TRBV30 medium-sized - TGTGCCTGCGGCGAGGAAGAACTGTTTTTT CACGEEELFF
TRBJ2-5 TRBV24-1 medium-sized TRBD1 TGTGCCACCAGGAGGACAGGGGCGGAGACCCAGTACTTC CATRRTGAETQYF
TRBJ1-1 TRBV20-1 once - TGCAGCGTTGGGGGTGGCATGCACACTGAAGCTTTCTTT CSVGGGMHTEAFF
TRBJ1-1 TRBV30 few - TGTGCCTGCTCCCGAGGCGCAAACACTGAAGCTTTCTTT CACSRGANTEAFF
TRBJ2-7 TRBV6-5 - TRBD2 TGTGCCAGCAGTGCCAACTCCGCGGGGGGGCCCTACGAGCAGTACTTC CASSANSAGGPYEQYF
TRBJ2-2 TRBV4-2 few - TGTGCCAGCAGCCAAGACAGGGGCGGCGGGGAGCTGTTTTTT CASSQDRGGGELFF
TRBJ2-1 TRBV6-5 once - TGTGCCAGCAGCCAAGTTGCGTTCTCCTACAATGAGCAGTTCTTC CASSQVAFSYNEQFF
TRBJ2-5 TRBV11-1 - TRBD2 TGTGCCAGCAGCCCGACTAGCGGGGGGAGGAAAGAGACCCAGTACTTC CASSPTSGGRKETQYF
TRBJ1-5 TRBV5-6 - - TGTGCCAGCAGCTTAGGTTGTTGGGGCTCCTTCCGGCCCCAGCATTTT CASSLGCWGSFRPQHF
TRBJ1-6 TRBV6-1 - TRBD1 TGTGCCAGCAGGAGGACAGGGGGCAATTCACCCCTCCACTTT CASRRTGGNSPLHF
TRBJ2-7 TRBV27 - - TGTGCCAGCGCATCCCTCGGAGTCTACGAGCAGTACTTC CASASLGVYEQYF
TRBJ2-3 TRBV20-1 few TRBD1 TGCAGTGTCGTGGGGGACAGGGGACCTACAGATACGCAGTATTTT CSVVGDRGPTDTQYF